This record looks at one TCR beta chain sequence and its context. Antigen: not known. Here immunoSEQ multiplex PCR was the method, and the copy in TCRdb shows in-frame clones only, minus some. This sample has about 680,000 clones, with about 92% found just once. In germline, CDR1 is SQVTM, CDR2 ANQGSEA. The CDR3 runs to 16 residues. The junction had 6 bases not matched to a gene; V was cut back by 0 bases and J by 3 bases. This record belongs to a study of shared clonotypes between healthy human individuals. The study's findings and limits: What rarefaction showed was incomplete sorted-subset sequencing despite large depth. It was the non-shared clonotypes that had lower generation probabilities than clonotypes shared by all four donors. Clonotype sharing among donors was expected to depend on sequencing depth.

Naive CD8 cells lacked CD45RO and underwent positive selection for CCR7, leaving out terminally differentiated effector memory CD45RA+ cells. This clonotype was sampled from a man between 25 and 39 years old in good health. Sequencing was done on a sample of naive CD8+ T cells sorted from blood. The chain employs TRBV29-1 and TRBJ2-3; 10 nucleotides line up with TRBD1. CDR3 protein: CSVEDTGQGVTDTQYF. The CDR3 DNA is TGCAGCGTTGAAGATACCGGACAGGGGGTAACAGATACGCAGTATTTT.